Listed below are T cell receptor beta chains from one sample, sequenced in a study of CD8+CD57+ T cells in acquired aplastic anemia. TCRdb re-called the reads through MiXCR, storing one row per CDR3 protein. The sample has 75,000 to 100,000 distinct CDR3 sequences; around 70% are singletons. Sequenced input: sorted CD4+, CD8+, or CD8+CD57+ T cells (not recorded which) from PBMCs. The receptors here all came from a human donor with aplastic anemia. The CDR3 runs from the conserved cysteine through the conserved F or W. The D gene is left open where the match is weak. For some rows the clone size is stated as once, few or many, or as a class when expanded; others skip it.

CDR3: CASSRDRALYGYTF
DNA: TGTGCCAGTAGCAGGGACAGGGCGCTATATGGCTACACCTTC
V: TRBV19
size: .
D: TRBD1
J: TRBJ1-2

CDR3: CASSNGVAEAFF
DNA: TGTGCCAGCAGCAACGGGGTCGCTGAAGCTTTCTTT
V: TRBV7-9
size: .
D: .
J: TRBJ1-1

CDR3: CSVRQGGIYGYTF
DNA: TGCAGCGTTCGACAGGGTGGGATCTATGGCTACACCTTC
V: TRBV29-1
size: few
D: TRBD1
J: TRBJ1-2

CDR3: CATSRAIGSRETQYF
DNA: TGTGCCACCAGCAGAGCTATCGGGAGTAGAGAGACCCAGTACTTC
V: TRBV15
size: once
D: .
J: TRBJ2-5

CDR3: CASSLDRPNTGELFF
DNA: TGCGCCAGCAGCTTGGATAGGCCGAACACCGGGGAGCTGTTTTTT
V: TRBV5-1
size: .
D: .
J: TRBJ2-2

CDR3: CASSLVGQGWSALGYTF
DNA: TGTGCCAGCAGCTTAGTAGGACAGGGTTGGTCTGCGTTGGGCTACACCTTC
V: TRBV11-1
size: .
D: TRBD1
J: TRBJ1-2

CDR3: CATSRVLAGTGELFF
DNA: TGTGCCACCAGCAGAGTACTAGCAGGCACCGGGGAGCTGTTTTTT
V: TRBV15
size: .
D: .
J: TRBJ2-2

CDR3: CATSREGQRSSEKLFF
DNA: TGTGCCACCAGCAGAGAAGGACAGCGTAGTTCTGAAAAACTGTTTTTT
V: TRBV15
size: .
D: .
J: TRBJ1-4

CDR3: CSVASGVSTDTQYF
DNA: TGCAGCGTTGCATCGGGAGTCAGCACAGATACGCAGTATTTT
V: TRBV29-1
size: .
D: .
J: TRBJ2-3

CDR3: CASSLQGPYGYTF
DNA: TGTGCCAGTAGTCTACAGGGACCTTATGGCTACACCTTC
V: TRBV19
size: .
D: .
J: TRBJ1-2

CDR3: CASRLTEWGYEQYF
DNA: TGTGCCAGTAGGCTGACAGAATGGGGGTACGAGCAGTACTTC
V: TRBV19
size: .
D: .
J: TRBJ2-7

CDR3: CASGSGGSLVDTQYF
DNA: TGTGCCAGCGGATCGGGGGGCTCACTGGTAGATACGCAGTATTTT
V: TRBV2
size: once
D: .
J: TRBJ2-3

CDR3: CATSSYGQGASSPLHF
DNA: TGTGCCACCAGCAGTTATGGACAGGGGGCTAGTTCACCCCTCCACTTT
V: TRBV15
size: once
D: TRBD1
J: TRBJ1-6

CDR3: CASTKGQPRTDTQYF
DNA: TGTGCCAGCACCAAAGGACAGCCCCGCACAGATACGCAGTATTTT
V: TRBV7-8
size: .
D: .
J: TRBJ2-3

CDR3: CASSLGLAGPTDTQYF
DNA: TGTGCCAGCAGCCTAGGACTAGCGGGGCCCACAGATACGCAGTATTTT
V: TRBV6-1
size: .
D: TRBD2
J: TRBJ2-3

CDR3: CSVSGRGAAGYTF
DNA: TGCAGCGTTTCCGGGCGGGGGGCGGCTGGCTACACCTTC
V: TRBV29-1
size: .
D: .
J: TRBJ1-2

CDR3: CATSRVSSTEAFF
DNA: TGTGCCACCAGCAGAGTGTCGAGCACTGAAGCTTTCTTT
V: TRBV15
size: .
D: .
J: TRBJ1-1

CDR3: CASSLDLAGEYF
DNA: TGTGCCAGCAGCTTGGACCTAGCGGGGGAGTATTTT
V: TRBV7-9
size: .
D: TRBD2
J: TRBJ2-3

CDR3: CASSRGWRGETQYF
DNA: TGCGCCAGCAGCCGAGGGTGGAGGGGTGAGACCCAGTACTTC
V: TRBV4-1
size: .
D: .
J: TRBJ2-5

CDR3: CASSEIAENTGELFF
DNA: TGTGCCAGCAGTGAAATAGCGGAGAACACCGGGGAGCTGTTTTTT
V: TRBV2
size: .
D: .
J: TRBJ2-2

CDR3: CATCRGDRGITGELFF
DNA: TGTGCCACTTGCCGGGGGGACAGGGGGATCACCGGGGAGCTGTTTTTT
V: TRBV10-3
size: few
D: TRBD1
J: TRBJ2-2

CDR3: CASSRQGYTEAFF
DNA: TGTGCCAGCAGCCGTCAGGGGTACACTGAAGCTTTCTTT
V: TRBV2
size: once
D: .
J: TRBJ1-1

CDR3: CSAGTGLAEETQYF
DNA: TGCAGTGCTGGAACGGGACTAGCGGAAGAGACCCAGTACTTC
V: TRBV20-1
size: .
D: TRBD2
J: TRBJ2-5

CDR3: CSASRTDRAYEQYF
DNA: TGCAGTGCTAGCCGAACGGACAGAGCCTACGAGCAGTACTTC
V: TRBV20-1
size: few
D: .
J: TRBJ2-7

CDR3: CSVAGDDYGYTF
DNA: TGCAGCGTTGCAGGGGACGACTATGGCTACACCTTC
V: TRBV29-1
size: .
D: .
J: TRBJ1-2

CDR3: CASSLSAVLNTEAFF
DNA: TGCGCCAGCAGCCTGTCCGCAGTTCTGAACACTGAAGCTTTCTTT
V: TRBV4-1
size: many
D: .
J: TRBJ1-1

CDR3: CASSPTGFNQPQHF
DNA: TGTGCCAGCAGCCCGACGGGATTCAATCAGCCCCAGCATTTT
V: TRBV2
size: .
D: .
J: TRBJ1-5

CDR3: CASSPGGNYGYTF
DNA: TGCGCCAGCAGCCCGGGCGGGAACTATGGCTACACCTTC
V: TRBV5-1
size: .
D: .
J: TRBJ1-2

CDR3: CASSVLAGEQYF
DNA: TGTGCCAGCAGTGTACTAGCTGGCGAGCAGTACTTC
V: TRBV2
size: .
D: .
J: TRBJ2-7

CDR3: CASSGLAGEPYNEQFF
DNA: TGCGCCAGCAGTGGTCTAGCGGGAGAACCATACAATGAGCAGTTCTTC
V: TRBV10-1
size: .
D: TRBD2
J: TRBJ2-1

CDR3: CAWSVGEAGELFF
DNA: TGTGCCTGGAGTGTGGGGGAGGCCGGGGAGCTGTTTTTT
V: TRBV30
size: once
D: .
J: TRBJ2-2

CDR3: CASVLSGNSPLHF
DNA: TGTGCCAGCGTTCTCTCAGGGAATTCACCCCTCCACTTT
V: TRBV28
size: .
D: .
J: TRBJ1-6

CDR3: CASTLGGGQPQHF
DNA: TGTGCCAGCACCCTAGGGGGCGGTCAGCCCCAGCATTTT
V: TRBV12-3/TRBV12-4
size: many
D: TRBD1
J: TRBJ1-5

CDR3: CAVSATVRTGYTF
DNA: TGTGCCGTGTCAGCGACAGTCCGAACTGGCTACACCTTC
V: TRBV19
size: .
D: .
J: TRBJ1-2

CDR3: CASSEAEGTSEQYF
DNA: TGTGCCAGCAGTGAAGCAGAGGGTACATCCGAGCAGTACTTC
V: TRBV2
size: .
D: .
J: TRBJ2-7

CDR3: CSANYFGRRGTDTQYF
DNA: TGCAGTGCTAATTATTTCGGGAGGAGGGGCACAGATACGCAGTATTTT
V: TRBV20-1
size: few
D: TRBD2
J: TRBJ2-3

CDR3: CSASGGTDTQYF
DNA: TGCAGTGCTAGCGGGGGCACAGATACGCAGTATTTT
V: TRBV20-1
size: .
D: .
J: TRBJ2-3

CDR3: CARGTVYYNEQFF
DNA: TGTGCCAGAGGGACGGTGTACTACAATGAGCAGTTCTTC
V: TRBV2
size: few
D: .
J: TRBJ2-1

CDR3: CASSATGGQRDTQYF
DNA: TGTGCCAGCAGCGCGACCGGGGGGCAAAGAGATACGCAGTATTTT
V: TRBV7-3
size: .
D: .
J: TRBJ2-3

CDR3: CASSESTVNRPQHF
DNA: TGTGCCAGCAGTGAATCGACAGTAAATCGGCCCCAGCATTTT
V: TRBV25-1
size: .
D: .
J: TRBJ1-5

CDR3: CASIQGADGYTF
DNA: TGTGCCAGTATCCAGGGGGCGGATGGCTACACCTTC
V: TRBV7-9
size: .
D: TRBD1
J: TRBJ1-2

CDR3: CASSSRTDPYEQYF
DNA: TGTGCCAGCAGCAGCCGGACTGACCCCTACGAGCAGTACTTC
V: TRBV7-9
size: .
D: .
J: TRBJ2-7

CDR3: CASSPGLVRYEQYF
DNA: TGTGCCAGTAGCCCCGGACTAGTTAGATACGAGCAGTACTTC
V: TRBV19
size: .
D: TRBD2
J: TRBJ2-7

CDR3: CAGSGTGHQHF
DNA: TGTGCCGGCAGCGGCACAGGGCACCAGCATTTT
V: TRBV7-9
size: once
D: .
J: TRBJ1-5

CDR3: CASSWGLAGGNEQFF
DNA: TGTGCCAGCAGCTGGGGACTAGCGGGAGGCAATGAGCAGTTCTTC
V: TRBV11-2
size: .
D: TRBD2
J: TRBJ2-1

CDR3: CSGARGGRETQYF
DNA: TGCAGTGGGGCGCGGGGGGGCAGGGAGACCCAGTACTTC
V: TRBV20-1
size: .
D: TRBD2
J: TRBJ2-5

CDR3: CASSAGGDEQFF
DNA: TGTGCCAGCAGTGCCGGCGGGGATGAGCAGTTCTTC
V: TRBV25-1
size: .
D: .
J: TRBJ2-1

CDR3: CATARGALNTEAFF
DNA: TGTGCCACGGCGAGGGGAGCCTTGAACACTGAAGCTTTCTTT
V: TRBV15
size: .
D: .
J: TRBJ1-1

CDR3: CASSAQVQETQYF
DNA: TGTGCCAGCAGCGCACAGGTCCAAGAGACCCAGTACTTC
V: TRBV7-8
size: .
D: .
J: TRBJ2-5

CDR3: CASTPSRFPYEQYF
DNA: TGTGCCAGCACCCCCAGTCGCTTTCCCTACGAGCAGTACTTC
V: TRBV25-1
size: few
D: .
J: TRBJ2-7

CDR3: CASSLRGGPQETQYF
DNA: TGTGCCAGCAGCTTGCGAGGGGGGCCTCAAGAGACCCAGTACTTC
V: TRBV5-4
size: many
D: .
J: TRBJ2-5

CDR3: CAISLTVEDTEAFF
DNA: TGTGCCATCAGTTTGACAGTAGAGGATACTGAAGCTTTCTTT
V: TRBV10-3
size: .
D: .
J: TRBJ1-1